A single sample is the source of the 32 T cell receptor beta chains below, sequenced in a study of CD8 T cells in Susac syndrome. With random hexamers, roughly 0.45 to 1 ug RNA was reverse transcribed. TCRdb passed the immunoSEQ multiplex PCR reads through MiXCR, listing each CDR3 protein once. The sample records about 120,000 distinct CDR3 sequences, about nine tenths being singletons. Material: CD4+ T cells from PBMCs. These receptors came from a human donor in good health.

CDR3 nucleotides: TGCAGTGCGCCCGGGGACCTAGGAGGCTACACCTTC. The encoded protein is CSAPGDLGGYTF. This sequence joins TRBV20-1 and TRBJ1-2, with D possibly being TRBD1 (5 bases). Trimming stripped 6 bases from V and 8 bases from J, with 16 bases between. Germline V gene sequence: CDR1 DFQATT, CDR2 SNEGSKA (reference sequence). The length of the CDR3 is 12 residues.

The genes are TRBV7-2 and TRBJ2-1; D unclear. Trimming took off 5 bases at V and 6 bases at J, with 11 bases between the two ends. In germline, CDR1 is SGHTA, CDR2 FQGNSA. The CDR3 is made up of 13 amino acids. In DNA, the CDR3 is TGTGCCAGCAGCGACCGACTCGCCAATGAGCAGTTCTTC. Its protein product is CASSDRLANEQFF.

V and J are TRBV7-2 and TRBJ1-4; maybe TRBD1 (5 bases). The germline V gene has CDR1 SGHTA and CDR2 FQGNSA. Trimming removed 5 bases at V and 8 bases at J, with 21 bases between. CDR3 length equals 16 residues. The CDR3 DNA reads TGTGCCAGCAGCGCGTCGGGCGGCAGGGCTGTCGAAAAACTGTTTTTT. Translating gives CASSASGGRAVEKLFF.

V is TRBV2 and J is TRBJ2-2, with TRBD2 matching 10 bases. Germline V gene lookup returns CDR1 SNHLY and CDR2 FYNNEI. Trimming at V came to 6 bases and at J to 0 bases, leaving 4 bases not matched to a gene. CDR3 length equals 16 residues. The CDR3 region is CASRVAGGANTGELFF. In nucleotides, the CDR3 is TGTGCCAGCAGGGTAGCGGGGGGCGCGAACACCGGGGAGCTGTTTTTT.

The chain uses TRBV5-6 and TRBJ2-1; D possibly corresponds to TRBD1 (6 bases). This CDR3 contains 14 residues. V lost 3 bases and J lost 4, with 11 bases in between. From germline, CDR1 is SGHDT and CDR2 YYEEEE. CDR3 region: CASSYRQVYNEQFF. CDR3 coding DNA: TGTGCCAGCAGCTACCGACAGGTGTACAATGAGCAGTTCTTC.

J is TRBJ2-3 and V is TRBV20-1, with a possible D match to TRBD1 (6 bases). This CDR3 comprises 15 residues. The germline V gene encodes CDR1 DFQATT and CDR2 SNEGSKA (reference sequence). With 3 bases removed from V and 2 bases from J, the gap between germline ends came to 15 bases. In DNA, the CDR3 is TGCAGTGCTAGTAAGACAGGTGACTACACAGATACGCAGTATTTT. Translating gives CSASKTGDYTDTQYF.

This chain uses TRBV6-5 with TRBJ2-7; D is unresolved. CDR1 is MNHEY and CDR2 is SVGAGI in the germline V gene. The CDR3 runs to 14 residues. V lost 5 bases and J lost 6, with 17 bases in between. CDR3 residues: CASSPGRESGEQYF. The DNA of the CDR3 is TGTGCCAGCAGTCCCGGAAGGGAATCGGGCGAGCAGTACTTC.

This chain links TRBV4-3 with TRBJ2-5; D unclear. Germline CDR1 reads LGHNA; CDR2 reads YSLEER. This CDR3 contains 16 residues. V lost 0 bases to trimming and J lost 5 bases, with 16 bases between them. The CDR3 protein is CASSQDYPKGAETQYF. The CDR3 DNA follows: TGCGCCAGCAGCCAAGATTATCCTAAGGGTGCGGAGACCCAGTACTTC.

CDR3: CASSRDRGQEKLFF. The CDR3 coding sequence is TGTGCCAGCAGCCGCGACAGGGGGCAGGAAAAACTGTTTTTT. The chain carries TRBV12-3 or TRBV12-4 and TRBJ1-4; TRBD1 agrees at 10 bases. The CDR3 is made up of 14 amino acids. V gave up 6 bases and J gave up 8 bases; unmatched junction bases: 6.

The J gene is TRBJ2-6, the V gene TRBV19; TRBD2 agrees at 8 bases. CDR3 length equals 17 residues. The germline V gene has CDR1 LNHDA and CDR2 SQIVND (reference sequence). The junction had 6 bases not matched to a gene; V was cut back by 5 bases and J by 0 bases. The CDR3 DNA sequence: TGTGCCAGTAGTTGGCGGGAGGCCTCCTCTGGGGCCAACGTCCTGACTTTC. Its protein product is CASSWREASSGANVLTF.

This clonotype was counted once. The genes are TRBV19 and TRBJ2-7, with TRBD1 matching 8 bases. V lost 5 bases and J lost 2; bases outside the gene matches: 8. Germline V CDR1 and CDR2: LNHDA, SQIVND (reference sequence). This CDR3 has 15 amino acids. CDR3 nucleotides: TGTGCCAGTAGTCAACCGGGACAGGCCCCCTACGAGCAGTACTTC. Translation: CASSQPGQAPYEQYF.

This clonotype came up a few times. One junction end does not reproduce the germline sequence, and a read error may be involved. The chain has TRBV30 and TRBJ2-7, with 7 positions matching TRBD1. The germline gives CDR1 GTSNPN, CDR2 SVGIG (reference sequence). CDR3 size: 13 residues. CDR3 nucleotides: TGTGCCTGGAGTAGAGGGGGCGCGAAAGAGCAGTACTTT. This gives the protein CAWSRGGAKEQYF.

A single count supports this clonotype. CDR3 in amino acids: CASTPGGEKRIEQYF. The CDR3 bases are TGTGCCAGCACCCCTGGGGGGGAGAAGAGGATCGAGCAGTACTTC. The genes are TRBV5-4 and TRBJ2-7, with 7 bases matching TRBD2. The CDR3 spans 15 residues. The junction had 15 bases not matched to a gene; V was cut back by 6 bases and J by 6 bases. Germline values: CDR1 SGHNT, CDR2 YYREEE (reference sequence).

The chain links TRBV6-2 or TRBV6-3 to TRBJ1-1, with D perhaps matching TRBD1 (6 bases). The CDR3 has 15 amino acids. CDR1 MNHEY and CDR2 SVGEGT come from the germline V gene. Trimming shortened V by 4 bases and J by 2 bases, and 14 bases separated the two germline ends. CDR3 sequence (DNA): TGTGCCAGCAGTTTAACAGGGATGGCCAACACTGAAGCTTTCTTT. Translating it yields CASSLTGMANTEAFF.

CDR3 loop: CASSYATSTDTQYF. In DNA, the CDR3 is TGCGCCAGCAGCTATGCGACTAGCACAGATACGCAGTATTTT. This sequence joins TRBV5-1 and TRBJ2-3; no clear D gene. Looked up from germline, CDR1 is SGHRS and CDR2 is YFSETQ. With 3 bases removed from V and 0 bases from J, the gap between germline ends came to 8 bases. The CDR3 runs 14 residues.

The chain joins TRBV20-1 to TRBJ2-6; D possibly uses TRBD1 or TRBD2 (6 bases each). The CDR3 is 16 amino acids. Per germline, CDR1 DFQATT and CDR2 SNEGSKA (reference sequence). The V and J ends lost 4 bases and 1 base respectively, with 14 bases between them. The DNA for the CDR3 is TGCAGTGCTACGGAACAGGGAGGTTCTGGGGCCAACGTCCTGACTTTC. This sequence encodes CSATEQGGSGANVLTF.

V is TRBV20-1 and J is TRBJ2-2, with 10 bases identical to TRBD2. The junction had 6 bases not matched to a gene; V was cut back by 7 bases and J by 4 bases. Germline V lookup: CDR1 DFQATT, CDR2 SNEGSKA (reference sequence). The CDR3 spans 14 residues. In DNA form, the CDR3 reads TGCAGTGTTCAGCGGGGGGGAGTCACCGGGGAGCTGTTTTTT. This codes for CSVQRGGVTGELFF.

This sequence joins TRBV6-1 and TRBJ1-5; no definite D call. Trimming stripped 6 bases from V and 2 bases from J, with 14 bases between. CDR1 and CDR2 (germline): MNHNS, SASEGT. The CDR3 contains 15 residues. Here the CDR3 reads CASRGGPVGNQPQHF. The DNA for the CDR3 is TGTGCCAGCAGGGGAGGGCCAGTTGGCAATCAGCCCCAGCATTTT.

The chain joins TRBV5-1 to TRBJ1-5; tentatively, D is TRBD1 (6 bases). Trimming removed 1 base from V and 4 bases from J, with 18 bases in between. The CDR3 totals 17 residues. The V gene's germline CDR1 is SGHRS and CDR2 YFSETQ. The CDR3 region is CASSLRPRGRNNQPQHF. The CDR3 nucleotides read TGCGCCAGCAGCTTGCGGCCCAGGGGCAGGAATAATCAGCCCCAGCATTTT.

V gene TRBV29-1 combines with J gene TRBJ2-1, with TRBD2 identical over 8 bases. Germline V gene sequence: CDR1 SQVTM, CDR2 ANQGSEA. Trimming took 3 bases from V and 10 from J; bases not matched to a gene: 11. The CDR3 spans 14 residues. The CDR3 is CSVEKREFLGEQFF. For the CDR3, the DNA is TGCAGCGTTGAGAAGCGGGAGTTTCTAGGGGAGCAGTTCTTC.

The chain joins TRBV4-3 to TRBJ2-3; D perhaps matches TRBD2 (5 bases). The germline V gene has CDR1 LGHNA and CDR2 YSLEER. CDR3 length: 15 amino acids. The germline V and J ends were trimmed by 5 bases and 4 bases, with 16 bases remaining between them. The CDR3 DNA follows: TGCGCCAGCAGCTGGCACCAGCGGCCTGCAGATACGCAGTATTTT. Amino acid sequence: CASSWHQRPADTQYF.

The chain is built from TRBV5-1 and TRBJ2-1; D gene uncertain. With 2 bases removed from V and 5 bases from J, the gap between germline ends came to 14 bases. The length of the CDR3 is 15 residues. CDR1 and CDR2 from the germline V gene are SGHRS and YFSETQ. The CDR3 nucleotides are TGCGCCAGCAGCTTACCTAGAGAGCCAAACAATGAGCAGTTCTTC. This encodes CASSLPREPNNEQFF.

The chain carries TRBV29-1 and TRBJ2-7, with a weak D call TRBD1 (5 bases). The V end lost 2 bases, the J end lost 5 bases, and 16 bases lay between the germline ends. The germline gives CDR1 SQVTM, CDR2 ANQGSEA. The CDR3 is 14 amino acids. Here the CDR3 reads CSVEKGSKIHEQYF. The CDR3 DNA reads as TGCAGCGTTGAAAAGGGGTCAAAGATCCACGAGCAGTACTTC.

The chain uses TRBV9 and TRBJ1-2, with 9 nucleotides matching TRBD1. CDR3 length: 15 amino acids. Unmatched junction bases numbered 7, after V lost 0 bases and J lost 7 bases. In germline, CDR1 is SGDLS, CDR2 YYNGEE. For the CDR3, the DNA is TGTGCCAGCAGCGTAGAACCGCGGACAGGGGTTGGCTACACCTTC. Its translation: CASSVEPRTGVGYTF. Drawing the rest from reference TRBV9 and TRBJ1-2, the complete variable domain is DSGVTQTPKHLITATGQRVTLRCSPRSGDLSVYWYQQSLDQGLQFLIQYYNGEERAKGNILERFSAQQFPDLHSELNLSSLELGDSALYFCASSVEPRTGVGYTFGSGTRLTVV.

The chain is built from TRBV28 and TRBJ1-2; D ambiguous. This CDR3 contains 12 residues. From germline, CDR1 is MDHEN and CDR2 SYDVKM. V lost 2 bases and J lost 4, with 5 bases in between. The CDR3 region is CASSLRAYGYTF. As DNA, the CDR3 is TGTGCCAGCAGTTTAAGGGCCTATGGCTACACCTTC.

V is TRBV9 and J is TRBJ1-2; 8 bases align to TRBD1. The length of the CDR3 is 15 residues. The trim removed 3 bases at V and 4 bases at J, leaving 8 bases unmatched. Germline CDR1 and CDR2: SGDLS and YYNGEE. CDR3 sequence reads: CASSARNGQGYGYTF. The DNA of the CDR3 is TGTGCCAGCAGCGCACGGAACGGACAGGGCTATGGCTACACCTTC.

The chain uses TRBV7-9 and TRBJ2-1; D not resolved. V was shortened by 7 bases and J by 7 bases, with 14 bases between the two germline ends. There are 13 residues in the CDR3. The V gene's germline CDR1 is SEHNR and CDR2 FQNEAQ (reference sequence). CDR3 DNA sequence: TGTGCCAGCACCGTCGGGCTGGGAAATGAGCAGTTCTTC. As protein: CASTVGLGNEQFF.

The chain carries TRBV20-1 and TRBJ2-7; D unresolved. The CDR3 spans 12 residues. With 3 bases removed from V and 4 bases from J, the gap between germline ends came to 10 bases. Germline V gene data show CDR1 as DFQATT and CDR2 as SNEGSKA (reference sequence). As DNA, the CDR3 is TGCAGTGCTAGCCGTTTAATATACGAGCAGTACTTC. It translates to CSASRLIYEQYF.

The rearrangement links TRBV29-1 to TRBJ2-1; 10 positions agree with TRBD2. With V trimmed by 5 bases and J by 9 bases, 10 bases remained unmatched. The CDR3 has 14 amino acids. Germline values: CDR1 SQVTM, CDR2 ANQGSEA. In DNA form, the CDR3 reads TGCAGCGTTCGGCCGGGACTAGCGATAGTTGAGCAGTTCTTC. Amino acid sequence: CSVRPGLAIVEQFF.

The V and J genes are TRBV7-9 and TRBJ1-1; D not certain. The V end lost 3 bases, the J end lost 6 bases, and 11 bases lay between the germline ends. The length of the CDR3 is 13 residues. Germline V gene sequence: CDR1 SEHNR, CDR2 FQNEAQ (reference sequence). In DNA form, the CDR3 reads TGTGCCAGCAGCTTTGCCGGAGGCTCTGAAGCTTTCTTT. Translated: CASSFAGGSEAFF.

The V and J genes are TRBV7-9 and TRBJ2-5; D assignment may be TRBD1 or TRBD2 (7 bases each). CDR3 length: 14 amino acids. Germline-derived CDR1 and CDR2 are SEHNR and FQNEAQ (reference sequence). V gave up 5 bases and J gave up 3 bases, with 13 bases separating them. The CDR3 DNA follows: TGTGCCAGCAGCATGACAGGGAGGGAAGAGACCCAGTACTTC. It specifies CASSMTGREETQYF.

This chain uses TRBV4-3 with TRBJ1-5; 8 bases line up with TRBD1. This CDR3 region has 14 residues. Germline CDR1 reads LGHNA; CDR2 reads YSLEER. J was trimmed by 10 bases and V by 4 bases; bases with no gene match: 9. The CDR3 DNA sequence: TGCGCCAGCAGCCCAGGACAGGGTGAGCGACCCCAGCATTTT. This translates into CASSPGQGERPQHF.